Following are 31 T cell receptor beta chains from one sample sequenced in a study of cytomegalovirus exposure and HLA in healthy donors. In the PCR, 60 Vbeta and 13 Jbeta primers were used. The repertoire was sequenced with immunoSEQ multiplex PCR; TCRdb's copy has only in-frame clones and lacks some. The sample consists of 100,000 to 150,000 clones, roughly 78% of them appearing once. The sample consisted of PBMCs. The receptors originated from a man in his thirties or forties in good health and CMV-seronegative.

The chain links TRBV29-1 to TRBJ1-2; TRBD1 might be the D (5 bases). The V gene's germline CDR1 is SQVTM and CDR2 ANQGSEA. The CDR3 is 14 amino acids. V shed 4 bases and J shed 4 bases, with 16 bases lying between them. As DNA, the CDR3 is TGCAGCGTTGCGACAGCCCGTTCGGTCTATGGCTACACCTTC. Translated, it gives CSVATARSVYGYTF.

The genes are TRBV2 and TRBJ1-6; 9 positions match TRBD1. The CDR3 runs 16 residues. The V and J ends lost 2 bases and 5 bases, in that order; junction bases with no gene match: 4. Germline CDR1 SNHLY, CDR2 FYNNEI. The DNA for the CDR3 is TGTGCCAGCAGTGAAAGTCGGACAGGGGATAATTCACCCCTCCACTTT. Translated, it gives CASSESRTGDNSPLHF.

V is TRBV9 and J is TRBJ1-2; 7 nucleotides align to TRBD1. CDR1 is SGDLS, CDR2 YYNGEE, per germline. The CDR3 consists of 14 residues. The trim removed 2 bases at V and 6 bases at J, leaving 7 bases unmatched. The CDR3 DNA sequence: TGTGCCAGCAGCGTCGGGACAGCACTTAATGGCTACACCTTC. Amino acids: CASSVGTALNGYTF.

This clone was recorded only once. V is TRBV25-1 and J is TRBJ1-1; TRBD1 is a possible D gene (5 bases). This CDR3 is 12 amino acids long. Germline CDR1 MGHDK, CDR2 SYGVNS. V shed 2 bases and J shed 6 bases, with 7 bases lying between them. CDR3 bases: TGTGCCAGCAGTGAAGACAGCCCTGAAGCTTTCTTT. This translates into CASSEDSPEAFF.

The chain uses TRBV30 and TRBJ1-6; possible D gene TRBD1, 6 bases. The germline CDR1 and CDR2 sequences are GTSNPN and SVGIG (reference sequence). This CDR3 comprises 18 residues. The V end was cut by 5 bases, the J end by 0 bases, with 20 bases between. CDR3 nucleotide sequence: TGTGCCTGGGCGAGAGGTAGGGGGTCAAGCTCCTATAATTCACCCCTCCACTTT. Amino acids: CAWARGRGSSSYNSPLHF.

The chain combines TRBV11-2 with TRBJ2-5; 11 bases line up with TRBD2. The CDR3 sequence is 17 residues long. In germline, CDR1 is SGHAT, CDR2 FQNNGV. With 5 bases clipped from V and 1 base from J, the junction kept 9 bases outside the gene matches. CDR3 sequence reads: CASSSRFSGGAQETQYF. For the CDR3, the DNA is TGTGCCAGCAGCAGTCGGTTTAGCGGGGGGGCCCAAGAGACCCAGTACTTC.

In its sample, this clone was seen once. The junction and the germline gene differ at one end; a read error may be behind it. The chain employs TRBV13 and TRBJ1-2; TRBD1 matches 9 bases. This CDR3 comprises 18 residues. Germline V lookup: CDR1 PRHDT, CDR2 FYEKMQ (reference sequence). The CDR3 bases are TGTGCCAGCAGCCTAGGGGGACAGGGAGGCCCCTCTAACTATGGCTACACCTTC. It translates to CASSLGGQGGPSNYGYTF. Full variable domain (rest looked up from reference TRBV13 and TRBJ1-2): AAGVIQSPRHLIKEKRETATLKCYPIPRHDTVYWYQQGPGQDPQFLISFYEKMQSDKGSIPDRFSAQQFSDYHSELNMSSLELGDSALYFCASSLGGQGGPSNYGYTFGSGTRLTVV.

The rearrangement uses TRBV19 and TRBJ2-6, with D perhaps matching TRBD2 (5 bases). CDR3 length: 15 residues. Germline V gene lookup returns CDR1 LNHDA and CDR2 SQIVND (reference sequence). V dropped 2 bases and J dropped 3 bases, with 8 bases sitting between them. In DNA, the CDR3 is TGTGCCAGTAGTATACAGGACTTTGGGGCCAACGTCCTGACTTTC. Protein: CASSIQDFGANVLTF.

This clone came up a few times. At the DNA level, this CDR3 is encoded by other sequences in the same sample as well. The CDR3 loop reads CASSPGTGNQPQHF. CDR3 sequence (DNA): TGCGCCAGCAGCCCGGGGACAGGGAATCAGCCCCAGCATTTT. The J gene is TRBJ1-5, the V gene TRBV5-1; TRBD1 matches at 9 bases. The germline V gene encodes CDR1 SGHRS and CDR2 YFSETQ. The CDR3 is 14 residues long. The trim removed 4 bases at V and 4 bases at J, leaving 3 bases unmatched.

The chain couples TRBV28 to TRBJ1-1; D is undetermined. The germline V gene encodes CDR1 MDHEN and CDR2 SYDVKM. Between the trimmed V and J ends, which lost 6 bases and 7 bases, there was a span of 15 bases. The CDR3 is 13 amino acids. This CDR3 is CASRVYGGGEAFF. The CDR3 DNA is TGTGCCAGCAGAGTTTACGGAGGCGGTGAAGCTTTCTTT.

The chain couples TRBV6-5 to TRBJ2-7; 9 bases agree with TRBD2. Looked up from germline, CDR1 is MNHEY and CDR2 is SVGAGI. The CDR3 extends over 15 amino acids. V gave up 2 bases and J gave up 4 bases; unmatched junction bases: 6. The CDR3 nucleotides read TGTGCCAGCAGTTACGGGCGGGGGGGAATATACGAGCAGTACTTC. It codes for CASSYGRGGIYEQYF.

The rearrangement joins TRBV5-1 to TRBJ1-1; D gene uncertain. V shed 0 bases and J shed 6 bases, with 12 bases lying between them. The CDR3 spans 14 residues. CDR1 and CDR2 (germline): SGHRS, YFSETQ. The CDR3 reads CASSLEGTDSEAFF. CDR3 nucleotide sequence: TGCGCCAGCAGCTTGGAAGGCACCGACTCTGAAGCTTTCTTT. Drawing the rest from reference TRBV5-1 and TRBJ1-1, the complete variable domain is KAGVTQTPRYLIKTRGQQVTLSCSPISGHRSVSWYQQTPGQGLQFLFEYFSETQRNKGNFPGRFSGRQFSNSRSEMNVSTLELGDSALYLCASSLEGTDSEAFFGQGTRLTVV.

J is TRBJ1-2 and V is TRBV9; the match to TRBD1 covers 11 bases. The CDR3 has 16 residues. Per the germline V gene, CDR1 is SGDLS and CDR2 is YYNGEE. The junction had 7 bases not matched to a gene; V was cut back by 0 bases and J by 6 bases. CDR3 region: CASSVGGWTGGHGYTF. The CDR3 DNA reads as TGTGCCAGCAGCGTAGGGGGTTGGACAGGGGGCCATGGCTACACCTTC.

The J gene is TRBJ1-1, the V gene TRBV11-2; 7 bases agree with TRBD1. V lost 2 bases, J lost 6 bases, and 15 bases stayed unmatched. The CDR3 covers 17 residues. Looked up from germline, CDR1 is SGHAT and CDR2 is FQNNGV. The DNA of the CDR3 is TGTGCCAGCAGCTTATTCGGGGGACAGAGCGCGGGGTCTGAAGCTTTCTTT. This translates into CASSLFGGQSAGSEAFF.

The chain has TRBV18 and TRBJ1-6, with no clear D. Germline loops: CDR1 KGHSH, CDR2 LQKENI. V lost 2 bases, J lost 4 bases, and 9 bases lay in between. The CDR3 contains 15 residues. CDR3 DNA sequence: TGTGCCAGCTCACCAAAACCAGATTATAATTCACCCCTCCACTTT. Its protein product is CASSPKPDYNSPLHF. The variable domain in full, completed from reference TRBV18 and TRBJ1-6, reads NAGVMQNPRHLVRRRGQEARLRCSPMKGHSHVYWYRQLPEEGLKFMVYLQKENIIDESGMPKERFSAEFPKEGPSILRIQQVVRGDSAAYFCASSPKPDYNSPLHFGNGTRLTVT.

The chain carries TRBV21-1 and TRBJ1-1. TRBV21-1 is recorded as a pseudogene. The CDR3 totals 15 residues. CDR3 nucleotides: TGTGCCTCGAGCCCCGGGGGGGAAATGGACACTGAAGCTTTCTTT. It translates to CASSPGGEMDTEAFF.

V usage is TRBV5-4 and J usage is TRBJ2-7; 7 nucleotides line up with TRBD1. The germline V gene encodes CDR1 SGHNT and CDR2 YYREEE (reference sequence). Trimming took 4 bases from V and 10 from J; bases not matched to a gene: 14. The CDR3 has 14 residues. This CDR3 reads CASSRWVGTEIQYF. The CDR3 DNA is TGTGCCAGCAGCCGTTGGGTGGGGACAGAAATTCAGTACTTC.

A single count supports this clone. An end of the junction does not agree with germline; a read error may underlie this. The chain's CDR3 is CASSFSLAKNIRYF. The CDR3 DNA follows: TGTGCCAGCAGCTTCTCGTTAGCCAAAAACATTCGGTACTTC. The rearrangement links TRBV5-8 to TRBJ2-4, with no clear D. The germline V gene has CDR1 SGHTS and CDR2 YDEGEE. The CDR3 consists of 14 residues.

The chain carries TRBV9 and TRBJ2-2; weak D call: TRBD1 (6 bases). Deletions cut 0 bases from V and 1 base from J, with 10 bases between. In germline, CDR1 is SGDLS, CDR2 YYNGEE. The CDR3 runs to 16 residues. This CDR3 is CASSVEVGQNTGELFF. The CDR3 DNA is TGTGCCAGCAGCGTAGAGGTGGGACAGAACACCGGGGAGCTGTTTTTT.

The sample holds a few counts of this clone. The rearrangement uses TRBV14 and TRBJ1-1, with D perhaps TRBD1 (5 bases). V was cut by 1 base and J by 2 bases, with 14 bases left in between. This CDR3 comprises 16 residues. Germline assignment: CDR1 SGHDN and CDR2 FVKESK. CDR3 in DNA: TGTGCCAGCAGCCAAGCCCAGGACAACTTTAACACTGAAGCTTTCTTT. This sequence encodes CASSQAQDNFNTEAFF. Drawing the rest from reference TRBV14 and TRBJ1-1, the complete variable domain is EAGVTQFPSHSVIEKGQTVTLRCDPISGHDNLYWYRRVMGKEIKFLLHFVKESKQDESGMPNNRFLAERTGGTYSTLKVQPAELEDSGVYFCASSQAQDNFNTEAFFGQGTRLTVV.

The V gene is TRBV27, the J gene TRBJ2-5, with TRBD1 matching 8 bases. Germline trimming cut 7 bases from V and 1 base from J; bases unmatched to any gene: 2. The CDR3 is 13 residues long. CDR1 MNHEY and CDR2 SMNVEV come from the germline V gene (reference sequence). In DNA form, the CDR3 reads TGTGCCAGCACCGGACAGGGCCAAGAGACCCAGTACTTC. Its protein product is CASTGQGQETQYF.

CDR3: CASSLGEGVAAYEQYF. CDR3 nucleotide sequence: TGTGCCAGCTCACTAGGGGAAGGGGTTGCGGCCTACGAGCAGTACTTC. The chain has TRBV18 and TRBJ2-7; possibly TRBD1 for D (5 bases). Germline-derived CDR1 and CDR2 are KGHSH and LQKENI. The CDR3 totals 16 residues. Trimming stripped 4 bases from V and 2 bases from J, with 18 bases between.

The chain carries TRBV6-5 and TRBJ2-3, with 10 bases fitting TRBD2. This CDR3 contains 15 residues. Germline V gives CDR1 MNHEY, CDR2 SVGAGI. J was trimmed by 1 base and V by 6 bases; bases with no gene match: 4. The DNA of the CDR3 is TGTGCCAGCAGACAGCGGGGGGGCGGCACAGATACGCAGTATTTT. Protein sequence: CASRQRGGGTDTQYF.

The chain combines TRBV4-1 with TRBJ1-6; maybe TRBD1 (5 bases). CDR1 and CDR2 (germline): MGHRA, YSYEKL. The CDR3 has 18 residues. V lost 1 base and J 3 bases, leaving 16 bases between the germline ends. CDR3 region: CASSQGLGSGGYNSPLHF. CDR3 nucleotides: TGCGCCAGCAGCCAAGGCCTGGGTAGCGGGGGCTATAATTCACCCCTCCACTTT.

The V and J genes are TRBV6-5 and TRBJ2-3; a weak D match, TRBD1 (6 bases). The V and J ends lost 8 bases and 2 bases respectively, with 14 bases between them. CDR3 length equals 14 residues. Germline V gene lookup returns CDR1 MNHEY and CDR2 SVGAGI. DNA for the CDR3: TGTGCCAGCCACCGGGACACCTACACAGATACGCAGTATTTT. It specifies CASHRDTYTDTQYF.

This clone was picked up one time. This rearrangement joins TRBV4-3 to TRBJ2-5; TRBD2 might be the D (5 bases). The germline V gene has CDR1 LGHNA and CDR2 YSLEER. Deletions cut 4 bases from V and 2 bases from J, with 11 bases between. The CDR3 sequence is 14 residues long. CDR3 bases: TGCGCCAGCAGCCGCCAAGTAGCGCAAGAGACCCAGTACTTC. Encoded protein: CASSRQVAQETQYF.

The chain links TRBV9 to TRBJ2-5; possibly TRBD2 for D (5 bases). The CDR3 covers 14 residues. The germline V gene encodes CDR1 SGDLS and CDR2 YYNGEE. Trimming left V 2 bases short and J 7 bases short, with 15 bases between. CDR3 coding DNA: TGTGCCAGCAGCGTTAGCGCCAACTCCGGGACCCAGTACTTC. This translates into CASSVSANSGTQYF.

In its sample, this clone was seen a few times. The rearrangement links TRBV6-5 to TRBJ1-1; D is perhaps TRBD1 (6 bases). CDR1 is MNHEY and CDR2 is SVGAGI in the germline V gene. V was shortened by 5 bases and J by 4 bases, with 14 bases between the two germline ends. This CDR3 comprises 14 residues. CDR3 in DNA: TGTGCCAGCAGTCAGGGGCGCCGGGTCACTGAAGCTTTCTTT. This codes for CASSQGRRVTEAFF.

This clone showed up just a few times. In nucleotides, the CDR3 is TGTGCCAGCAGTCCTCGACAGCCGAGAGAGACCCAGTACTTC. This gives the protein CASSPRQPRETQYF. The chain employs TRBV5-5 and TRBJ2-5; TRBD1 is a possible D gene (5 bases). Trimming took 5 bases from V and 4 from J, leaving 15 bases between them. Germline V CDR1 and CDR2: SGHKS, YYEKEE (reference sequence). This CDR3 spans 14 amino acids.

This chain uses TRBV14 with TRBJ1-6; 11 bases agree with TRBD1. The CDR3 runs to 15 residues. CDR1 and CDR2 (germline): SGHDN, FVKESK. Trimming cost V 6 bases and J 9 bases; bases outside gene matches: 7. As DNA, the CDR3 is TGTGCCAGCAGTCGCCCGGGACAGGGGGTTTCACCCCTCCACTTT. Residues: CASSRPGQGVSPLHF.

V usage is TRBV6-5 and J usage is TRBJ2-3; 9 nucleotides align to TRBD2. V dropped 2 bases and J dropped 2; count of bases not matched to a gene: 2. This CDR3 has 15 amino acids. Germline V lookup: CDR1 MNHEY, CDR2 SVGAGI. The CDR3 DNA follows: TGTGCCAGCAGTTACAAGCGGGGGGTCACAGATACGCAGTATTTT. Amino acids: CASSYKRGVTDTQYF.